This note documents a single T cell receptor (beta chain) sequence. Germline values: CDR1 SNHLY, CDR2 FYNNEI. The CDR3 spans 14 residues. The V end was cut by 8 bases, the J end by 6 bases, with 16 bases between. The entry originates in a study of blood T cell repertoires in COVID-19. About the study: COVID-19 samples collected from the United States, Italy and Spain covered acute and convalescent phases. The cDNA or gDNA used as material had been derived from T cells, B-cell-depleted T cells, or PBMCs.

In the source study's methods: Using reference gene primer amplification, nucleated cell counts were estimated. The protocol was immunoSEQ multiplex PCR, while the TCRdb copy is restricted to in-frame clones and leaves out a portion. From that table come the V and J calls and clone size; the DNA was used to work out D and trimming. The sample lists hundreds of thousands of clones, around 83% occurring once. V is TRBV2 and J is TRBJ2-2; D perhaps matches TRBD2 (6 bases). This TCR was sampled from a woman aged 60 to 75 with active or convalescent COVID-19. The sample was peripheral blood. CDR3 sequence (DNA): TGTGCCAGCGGGGGACTCCTCCGCGCCGGGGAGCTGTTTTTT. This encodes CASGGLLRAGELFF.